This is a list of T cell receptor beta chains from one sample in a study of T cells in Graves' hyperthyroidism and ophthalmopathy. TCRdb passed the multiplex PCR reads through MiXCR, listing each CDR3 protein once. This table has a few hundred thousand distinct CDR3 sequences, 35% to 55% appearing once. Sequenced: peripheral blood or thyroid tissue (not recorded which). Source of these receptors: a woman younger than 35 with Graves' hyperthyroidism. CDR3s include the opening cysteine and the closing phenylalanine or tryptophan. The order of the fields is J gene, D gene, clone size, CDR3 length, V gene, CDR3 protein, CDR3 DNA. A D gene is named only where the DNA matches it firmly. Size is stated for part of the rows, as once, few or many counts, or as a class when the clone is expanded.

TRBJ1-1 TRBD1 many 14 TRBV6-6 CASSSTGGQVEAFF TGTGCCAGCAGCTCGACAGGGGGCCAAGTTGAAGCTTTCTTT
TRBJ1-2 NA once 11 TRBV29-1 CSSTQNYGYTF TGCAGCTCGACACAAAACTATGGCTACACCTTC
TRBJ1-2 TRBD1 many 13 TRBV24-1 CATSDRQGNGYTF TGTGCCACCAGTGATCGACAGGGAAATGGCTACACCTTC
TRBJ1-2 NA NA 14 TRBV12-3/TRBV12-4 CASSSSEANYGYTF NA
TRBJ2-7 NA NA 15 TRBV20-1 CSARPRDRRSYEQYF TGCAGTGCTAGACCTAGAGACAGGAGGTCTTATGAGCAGTACTTC
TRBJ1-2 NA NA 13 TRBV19 CASSIGGAYGYTF TGTGCCAGTAGTATCGGGGGAGCGTATGGCTACACCTTC
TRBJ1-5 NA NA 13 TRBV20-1 CSARAGREETQHF TGCAGTGCTAGAGCCGGGAGGGAGGAGACCCAGCATTTT
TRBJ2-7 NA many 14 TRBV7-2 CASRWGRTSYEQYF TGTGCCAGCCGATGGGGGAGGACCTCCTACGAGCAGTACTTC
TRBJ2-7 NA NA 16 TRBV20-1 CSARAQGRAYSYEQYF TGCAGTGCTAGAGCCCAGGGGAGGGCATACTCCTACGAGCAGTACTTC
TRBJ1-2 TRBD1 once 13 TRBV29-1 CSAYGTGGYGYTF TGCAGCGCTTACGGGACAGGGGGCTATGGCTACACCTTC
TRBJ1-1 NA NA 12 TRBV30 CAWRRGNTEAFF TGTGCCTGGCGCCGAGGGAACACTGAAGCTTTCTTT
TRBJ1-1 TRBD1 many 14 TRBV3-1 CASSGDRVNTEAFF TGTGCCAGCAGCGGAGACAGGGTGAACACTGAAGCTTTCTTT
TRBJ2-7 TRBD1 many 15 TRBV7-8 CASSPGQGPFYEQYF TGTGCCAGCAGTCCCGGACAGGGACCCTTCTACGAGCAGTACTTC
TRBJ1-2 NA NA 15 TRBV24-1 CATSDGDTKGYVYTF TGTGCCACCAGTGACGGGGACACCAAAGGTTACGTCTACACCTTC
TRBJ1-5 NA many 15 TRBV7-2 CASSLYVQSNQPQHF TGTGCCAGCAGCTTATACGTGCAAAGCAATCAGCCCCAGCATTTT
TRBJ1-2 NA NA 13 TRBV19 CASSNRVGYGYTF TGTGCCAGTAGCAACAGGGTAGGGTATGGCTACACCTTC
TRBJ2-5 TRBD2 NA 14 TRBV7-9 CASSYSGRMETQYF TGTGCCAGCAGCTATAGCGGGAGAATGGAGACCCAGTACTTC
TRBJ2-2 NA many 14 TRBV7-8 CASSQSREAGELFF TGTGCCAGCAGCCAATCCCGGGAAGCCGGGGAGCTGTTTTTT
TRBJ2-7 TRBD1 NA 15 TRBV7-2 CASSWDRLSSYGQYF TGTGCCAGCAGTTGGGACAGGCTCAGCTCCTACGGGCAGTACTTC
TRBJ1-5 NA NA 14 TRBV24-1 CAVRSEGDNQPQHF TGTGCCGTCCGGAGCGAGGGTGACAATCAGCCCCAGCATTTT
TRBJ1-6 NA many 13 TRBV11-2 CASSSMTNSPLHF TGTGCCAGCAGCTCCATGACAAATTCACCCCTCCACTTT
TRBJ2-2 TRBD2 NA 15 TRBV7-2 CASSLSGRALGELFF TGTGCCAGCAGCCTTAGCGGGAGGGCCTTGGGGGAGCTGTTTTTT
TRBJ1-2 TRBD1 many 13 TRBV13 CASRRQGNYGYTF TGTGCCAGCAGACGACAGGGGAACTATGGCTACACCTTC
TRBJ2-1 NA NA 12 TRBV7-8 CASSSFMNEQFF TGTGCCAGCAGCTCCTTTATGAATGAGCAGTTCTTC
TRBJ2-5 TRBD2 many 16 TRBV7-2 CASSPGLAEVQETQYF TGTGCCAGCAGCCCGGGACTAGCGGAAGTTCAAGAGACCCAGTACTTC
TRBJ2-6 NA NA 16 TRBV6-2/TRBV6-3 CASSYPGVAGANVLTF TGTGCCAGCAGTTACCCAGGGGTAGCCGGGGCCAACGTCCTGACTTTC
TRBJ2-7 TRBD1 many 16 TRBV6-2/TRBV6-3 CASSYSRDRGSYEQYF TGTGCCAGCAGTTACTCGAGGGACAGGGGGTCCTACGAGCAGTACTTC
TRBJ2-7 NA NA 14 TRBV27 CASCSGTASYGQYF TGTGCCAGCTGTTCCGGGACCGCCTCCTACGGGCAGTACTTC
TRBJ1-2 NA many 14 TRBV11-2 CASSLGSVLVCYTF TGTGCCAGCAGCTTAGGTTCGGTTCTAGTTTGCTACACCTTC
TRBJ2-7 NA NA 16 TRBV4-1 CASSQDLNMLAYEQCF TGCGCCAGCAGCCAAGATCTGAACATGCTCGCGTACGAGCAGTGCTTC
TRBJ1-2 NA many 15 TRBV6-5 CASTTGTYNNYGYTF TGTGCCAGCACTACCGGGACGTACAATAACTATGGCTACACCTTC
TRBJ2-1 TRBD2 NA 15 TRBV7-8 CASSPGTSVWNEQFF TGTGCCAGCAGCCCCGGGACTAGCGTTTGGAATGAGCAGTTCTTC
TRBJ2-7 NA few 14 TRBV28 CASRSHWASYEQYF TGTGCCAGCAGATCTCATTGGGCTTCCTACGAGCAGTACTTC
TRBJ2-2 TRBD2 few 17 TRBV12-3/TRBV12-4 CASSPGLAGDRTGELFF TGTGCCAGCAGTCCTGGACTAGCGGGAGATCGCACCGGGGAGCTGTTTTTT
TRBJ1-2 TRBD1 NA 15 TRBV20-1 CSARTGQGVNYGYTF TGCAGTGCTAGAACCGGACAGGGTGTTAACTATGGCTACACCTTC
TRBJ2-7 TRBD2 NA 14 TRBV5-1 CASSSTGTSGKQYF TGCGCCAGCAGCTCCACTGGGACTAGCGGCAAGCAGTACTTC
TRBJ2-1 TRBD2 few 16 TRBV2 CASSAGRGLAGDEQFF TGTGCCAGCAGTGCAGGACGGGGACTAGCGGGGGATGAGCAGTTCTTC
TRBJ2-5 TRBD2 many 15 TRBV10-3 CAISSGLADKETQYF TGTGCCATCAGTTCCGGACTAGCAGATAAAGAGACCCAGTACTTC
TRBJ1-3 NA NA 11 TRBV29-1 CSAVFGDTIYF TGCAGCGCTGTGTTCGGGGACACCATATATTTT
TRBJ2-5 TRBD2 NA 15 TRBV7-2 CASSLALAGEETQYF TGTGCCAGCAGCTTAGCACTAGCGGGAGAGGAGACCCAGTACTTC
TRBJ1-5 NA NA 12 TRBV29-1 CSVLAGGQPQHF TGCAGCGTTCTAGCGGGGGGGCAGCCCCAGCATTTT
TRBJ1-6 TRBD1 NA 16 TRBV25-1 CASPGRDRGYNSPLHF TGTGCCAGCCCGGGACGGGACAGGGGCTATAATTCACCCCTCCACTTT